A selection of T cell receptor beta chains follows, all from one sample in a study of cytomegalovirus exposure and HLA in healthy donors. Data came from immunoSEQ multiplex PCR; TCRdb stores just in-frame clones and leaves some out. The data contain some 190,000 clones, just over 75% of them singletons. The specimen was PBMCs. The receptors come from a man aged 18 to 35 in good health and CMV-seronegative. CDR3s include the opening cysteine and the closing phenylalanine or tryptophan. A D gene is named only where the DNA matches it firmly. The size entry is marked missing in some rows and otherwise reads once, few, many or a size class.

>NA|TRBD2|TRBJ2-7|TRBV7-9
TGTGCCAGCAGCTTAGGACTAGCGGGAGCGGGCGAGCAGTACTTC
CASSLGLAGAGEQYF
>NA|NA|TRBJ1-2|TRBV9
TGTGCCAGCAGCGCCTCGTGGGGCCCTATATCGGGCTACACCTTC
CASSASWGPISGYTF
>NA|NA|TRBJ2-2|TRBV6-5
TGTGCCAGCATCAACCAGGGGTCCGGGGAGCTGTTTTTT
CASINQGSGELFF
>few|NA|TRBJ2-4|TRBV7-9
TGTGCCAGCAGCTTAGCGAGGGCAGGGGACAAAAACATTCAGTACTTC
CASSLARAGDKNIQYF
>NA|NA|TRBJ2-1|TRBV29-1
TGCAGCGTCCGCGGGCTAGTCGCCAATGAGCAGTTCTTC
CSVRGLVANEQFF
>once|NA|TRBJ2-1|TRBV7-9
TGTGCCAGCAGCTTAGGTTATGTGGGGGCCCACAATGAGCAGTTCTTC
CASSLGYVGAHNEQFF
>NA|NA|TRBJ1-5|TRBV6-6
TGTGCCAGCAGTATGGACAGCAGCAATCAGCCCCAGCATTTT
CASSMDSSNQPQHF
>NA|NA|TRBJ1-1|TRBV5-6
TGTGCCAGCAGCTCAGGTTGGGGGCCTGAAGCTTTCTTT
CASSSGWGPEAFF
>once|NA|TRBJ2-7|TRBV29-1
TGCAGCGCCTTCTTATTTTCTCGCGAGCAGTACTTC
CSAFLFSREQYF
>NA|TRBD2|TRBJ2-1|TRBV5-4
TGTGCCAGCAGCCGAAGCGGGAGAAGGGAGAATGAGCAGTTCTTC
CASSRSGRRENEQFF
>NA|TRBD2|TRBJ2-1|TRBV4-3
TGCGCCAGCAGCCAAGATATAGGACTAGCGGGAGCCAATGAGCAGTTCTTC
CASSQDIGLAGANEQFF
>NA|NA|TRBJ2-2|TRBV6-1
TGTGCCAGCAGTGTCCCCCCCACTCTTCGGACCGGGGAGCTGTTTTTT
CASSVPPTLRTGELFF
>few|NA|TRBJ2-1|TRBV13
TGTGCCAGCAGCTTTCAGGAGGGTCCCTACAATGAGCAGTTCTTC
CASSFQEGPYNEQFF
>once|TRBD1|TRBJ2-5|TRBV19
TGTGCCAGTAGTAGGGGACAGGGGAACCAAGAGACCCAGTACTTC
CASSRGQGNQETQYF
>NA|NA|TRBJ2-3|TRBV5-4
TGTGCCAGCAGCTTGGTGGCAGCAGATACGCAGTATTTT
CASSLVAADTQYF
>NA|TRBD2|TRBJ2-1|TRBV9
TGTGCCAGCAGCGTAGCTAGCGCGGGAGCTGTATATGAGCAGTTCTTC
CASSVASAGAVYEQFF
>NA|NA|TRBJ1-1|TRBV5-1
TGCGCCAGCAGCTTGGTTTATAACACTGAAGCTTTCTTT
CASSLVYNTEAFF
>few|NA|TRBJ1-5|TRBV7-9
TGTGCCAGCAGCTTAGCGGACACGCGCAATCAGCCCCAGCATTTT
CASSLADTRNQPQHF
>NA|NA|TRBJ2-7|TRBV13
TGTGCCAGCAGCTTAGGGTGGCAGGGGGGATCCTTCGCCTACGAGCAGTACTTC
CASSLGWQGGSFAYEQYF
>NA|TRBD1|TRBJ2-6|TRBV7-3
TGTGCCAGCAGCTTGAAGCCAGGGGGCGGTTACTCTGGGGCCAACGTCCTGACTTTC
CASSLKPGGGYSGANVLTF
>NA|NA|TRBJ1-6|TRBV5-1
TGCGCCAGCAGCTTGGTTTACAGTAATAATTCACCCCTCCACTTT
CASSLVYSNNSPLHF
>NA|NA|TRBJ1-4|TRBV7-2
TGTGCCAGCAGCTTAGATGTTTCGTGGCAGGGCCCCAATGAAAAACTGTTTTTT
CASSLDVSWQGPNEKLFF
>NA|TRBD2|TRBJ2-1|TRBV11-2
TGTGCCAGCAGCCCTCGGACTAGCGAGAAGCCCGTCAATGAGCAGTTCTTC
CASSPRTSEKPVNEQFF
>NA|TRBD1|TRBJ2-5|TRBV5-6
TGTGCCAGCAGCTTGCGGACAGGAGAGACCCAGTACTTC
CASSLRTGETQYF
>NA|TRBD1|TRBJ1-1|TRBV11-3
TGTGCCAGCAGCTTCGGACAGGGATACACTGAAGCTTTCTTT
CASSFGQGYTEAFF
>few|NA|TRBJ1-1|TRBV13
TGTGCCAGCAGTCGAGGGCGGGGTCGGACTGAAGCTTTCTTT
CASSRGRGRTEAFF
>few|TRBD1|TRBJ2-7|TRBV7-3
TGTGCCAGCAGCTTAAAGAAGGGACAGGGGGCGATCTACGAGCAGTACTTC
CASSLKKGQGAIYEQYF
>NA|TRBD1|TRBJ2-5|TRBV6-1
TGTGCCAGCAGTGAAGAAGCCGGGACAGGGTTAAAGACCCAGTACTTC
CASSEEAGTGLKTQYF
>NA|NA|TRBJ1-2|TRBV10-3
TGTGCCATCAGTGAGTCGGCCAGTCAAGGCTACACCTTC
CAISESASQGYTF
>few|TRBD1|TRBJ1-1|TRBV6-5
TGTGCCAGCAGACCAGACAGGGGGAGCACTGAAGCTTTCTTT
CASRPDRGSTEAFF
>NA|TRBD2|TRBJ2-7|TRBV10-1
TGCGCCAGCAGTGAAGGGGAAAGCGGAGCGGGGGGGGACGAGCAGTACTTC
CASSEGESGAGGDEQYF
>NA|TRBD1|TRBJ1-6|TRBV19
TGTGCCAGTGGGGGGACAGATAATTCACCCCTCCACTTT
CASGGTDNSPLHF
>NA|TRBD1|TRBJ2-7|TRBV5-1
TGCGCCAGCAGCGTCGACAGGGGGTTCGAGCAGTACTTC
CASSVDRGFEQYF
>NA|NA|TRBJ2-7|TRBV5-4
TGTGCCAGCAGCTCCGGGGTCGGCCCGAGCTCCTACGAGCAGTACTTC
CASSSGVGPSSYEQYF
>NA|NA|TRBJ2-7|TRBV27
TGTGCCAGCAGTTTCCTAGCGTCCAACGAGCAGTACTTC
CASSFLASNEQYF
>once|TRBD1|TRBJ1-2|TRBV4-1
TGCGCCAGCAGCCAAGGGACAGGTCCCTTCTATGGCTACACCTTC
CASSQGTGPFYGYTF
>NA|NA|TRBJ1-1|TRBV7-8
TGTGCCAGCAGCTTACGGTCGAACACTGAAGCTTTCTTT
CASSLRSNTEAFF
>NA|NA|TRBJ2-5|TRBV6-6
TGTGCCAGCAGTTCGGGATTGGGGACCCAGTACTTC
CASSSGLGTQYF